This paragraph reports one TCR beta chain. Antigen specificity is unknown. This sample is drawn from a study of Graves' ophthalmopathy and Graves' hyperthyroidism. Study summary: Peripheral blood was gathered at first diagnosis, ahead of any treatment whatsoever.

Researchers took RNA transcripts and amplified TCR beta CDR3 regions from them. RT-PCR with HTBI primers came first, then second-round multiplex PCR. TCRdb re-derived calls from the multiplex PCR reads in MiXCR, one entry per CDR3 protein. The repertoire holds approximately 480,000 distinct CDR3 sequences, with approximately 15% as singletons. Ophthalmopathic donors had moderate-to-severe activity, CAS ≥3 and NOSPECS ≥4, with disease that had lasted under 3 months. Notes on the study in general: Prediction of ophthalmopathy progression reached roughly 70% sensitivity and around 76% specificity. Blood also harbored most expanded thyroid clonotypes above 0.001 frequency.

Sequencing used blood. This receptor was identified in a woman aged 25 to 45 with Graves' ophthalmopathy.

The CDR3 sequence: CANGDFNYGYTF. DNA for the CDR3: TGTGCCAACGGGGACTTTAACTATGGCTACACCTTC. The gene calls are TRBV6-1 and TRBJ1-2; D possibly corresponds to TRBD1 (5 bases). CDR3 length: 12 residues. CDR1 and CDR2 from the germline V gene are MNHNS and SASEGT. The V end was cut by 10 bases, the J end by 1 base, with 10 bases between.